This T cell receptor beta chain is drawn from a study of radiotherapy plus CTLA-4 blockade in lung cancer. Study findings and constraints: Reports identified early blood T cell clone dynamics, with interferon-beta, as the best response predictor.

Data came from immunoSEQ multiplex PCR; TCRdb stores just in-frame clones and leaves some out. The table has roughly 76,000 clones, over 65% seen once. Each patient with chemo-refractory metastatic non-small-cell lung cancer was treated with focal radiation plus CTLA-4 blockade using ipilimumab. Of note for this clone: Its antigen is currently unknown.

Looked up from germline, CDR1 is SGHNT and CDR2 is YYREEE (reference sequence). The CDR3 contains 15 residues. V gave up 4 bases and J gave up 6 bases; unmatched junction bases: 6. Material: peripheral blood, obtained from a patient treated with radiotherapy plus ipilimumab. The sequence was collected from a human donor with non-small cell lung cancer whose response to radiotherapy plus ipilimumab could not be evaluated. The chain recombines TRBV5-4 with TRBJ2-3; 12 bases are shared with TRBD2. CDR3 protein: CASSARLAGADTQYF. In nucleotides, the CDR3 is TGTGCCAGCAGCGCCCGACTAGCGGGGGCGGATACGCAGTATTTT.